This passage covers 22 T cell receptor beta chains from one sample sequenced in a study of cytomegalovirus exposure and HLA in healthy donors (TCRdb year 2017). To prepare the library, the immunoSEQ multiplex PCR assay was applied. A mixture of 60 forward primers for TCR Vbeta segments and 13 reverse primers for TCR Jbeta segments was used in the multiplex PCR. As stored in TCRdb, this immuneACCESS dataset retains in-frame rearrangements with V and J assigned. A fraction of the clones does not appear; measured against another copy, unresolved V genes explain less than half of the discrepancy, and the remainder lacks a known reason. The sample data list some 130,000 clones, and about 80% of these were observed just once. Of the sample, about 0.94% falls within the top ten clones. The sample consisted of PBMCs. Receptors were obtained from a human donor in good health.

J is TRBJ1-1 and V is TRBV4-1; tentatively, D is TRBD1 (5 bases). CDR1 MGHRA and CDR2 YSYEKL come from the germline V gene. The CDR3 runs to 15 residues. V lost 1 base and J lost 4, with 13 bases in between. CDR3 in amino acids: CASSQGGSTFTEAFF. In DNA form, the CDR3 reads TGCGCCAGCAGCCAAGGGGGCAGCACCTTCACTGAAGCTTTCTTT.

The chain couples TRBV4-2 to TRBJ2-3; TRBD1 might be the D (6 bases). V was shortened by 2 bases and J by 7 bases, with 28 bases between the two germline ends. The CDR3 is 19 residues long. CDR1 and CDR2 (germline): LGHNA, YNFKEQ. This CDR3 reads CASSQNWGRSNTGRNTQYF. The CDR3, as DNA: TGTGCCAGCAGCCAAAATTGGGGCCGTAGTAACACAGGGCGGAATACGCAGTATTTT.

The V gene is TRBV13, the J gene TRBJ2-1; D may be TRBD1 (6 bases). The germline V gene encodes CDR1 PRHDT and CDR2 FYEKMQ (reference sequence). The V gene lost 8 bases and the J gene lost 8 bases, with 16 bases spanning the gap. The CDR3 length is 13 residues. CDR3 in DNA: TGTGCCAGCGGGAGCAGGGGCCAGGATGAGCAGTTCTTC. Residues: CASGSRGQDEQFF.

The chain joins TRBV11-1 to TRBJ2-7; D may be TRBD1 (6 bases). This CDR3 is 14 amino acids long. V gave up 6 bases and J gave up 2 bases, with 14 bases separating them. The germline gives CDR1 SGHAT, CDR2 FQDESV (reference sequence). The CDR3 DNA reads as TGTGCCAGCAGGTCTCGACAGGCTCCCTACGAGCAGTACTTC. Protein: CASRSRQAPYEQYF.

This sequence joins TRBV5-1 and TRBJ1-1, with 12 bases fitting TRBD1. CDR1 and CDR2 from the germline V gene are SGHRS and YFSETQ. The CDR3 is made up of 16 amino acids. Losses at the gene ends were 4 bases for V and 5 bases for J; bases not matched to a gene: 9. The CDR3 DNA reads as TGCGCCAGCAGCACGGGACAGGGGGCGCGTTTTACTGAAGCTTTCTTT. This translates into CASSTGQGARFTEAFF.

The chain employs TRBV29-1 and TRBJ2-1; the match to TRBD1 covers 7 bases. The germline gives CDR1 SQVTM, CDR2 ANQGSEA. The CDR3 extends over 14 amino acids. Trimming at V came to 1 base and at J to 3 bases, leaving 3 bases not matched to a gene. The CDR3 nucleotides read TGCAGCGTTGAAGCGACAGGGATCTACAATGAGCAGTTCTTC. It encodes CSVEATGIYNEQFF.

The chain carries TRBV6-5 and TRBJ1-5; D is ambiguous. V was cut by 6 bases and J by 4 bases, with 13 bases left in between. The CDR3 contains 14 residues. Germline V gene data show CDR1 as MNHEY and CDR2 as SVGAGI. The CDR3 is CASSGGRSNQPQHF. CDR3 DNA sequence: TGTGCCAGCAGCGGTGGGAGATCGAATCAGCCCCAGCATTTT.

The chain links TRBV7-7 to TRBJ2-7; D is possibly TRBD2 (5 bases). The CDR3 length is 15 residues. CDR1 is SSHAT and CDR2 is FNYEAQ in the germline V gene (reference sequence). Trimming took off 6 bases at V and 5 bases at J, with 20 bases between the two ends. Here the CDR3 DNA reads TGTGCCAGCAGTAGTTCCTTTGGGCGGGCCCACGAGCAGTACTTC. Residues: CASSSSFGRAHEQYF. The full variable domain, rest sourced from reference TRBV7-7 and TRBJ2-7, is GAGVSQSPRYKVTKRGQDVTLRCDPISSHATLYWYQQALGQGPEFLTYFNYEAQPDKSGLPSDRFSAERPEGSISTLTIQRTEQRDSAMYRCASSSSFGRAHEQYFGPGTRLTVT.

The V gene is TRBV6-1, the J gene TRBJ2-6; D possibly corresponds to TRBD1 (6 bases). CDR1 and CDR2 (germline): MNHNS, SASEGT. V lost 5 bases and J lost 1, with 9 bases in between. The CDR3 has 15 amino acids. The CDR3 sequence is CASSQQGSGANVLTF. CDR3 bases: TGTGCCAGCAGTCAACAGGGTTCTGGGGCCAACGTCCTGACTTTC.

This clone was seen a handful of times. CDR3 coding DNA: TGTGCCATCCTCCGGGAGGGGGGTGAAGCTTTCTTT. Translated: CAILREGGEAFF. The rearrangement uses TRBV2 and TRBJ1-1; TRBD1 is a possible D gene (6 bases). CDR1 and CDR2 (germline): SNHLY, FYNNEI. The CDR3 extends over 12 amino acids. V was pared by 10 bases and J by 7 bases, with 16 bases between.

The chain joins TRBV12-5 to TRBJ1-5; D not certain. V was trimmed by 6 bases and J by 5 bases, leaving 14 bases between them. CDR1 and CDR2 (germline): LGHNT, FRNRAP. The CDR3 is 14 amino acids. CDR3 nucleotide sequence: TGTGCTAGTGGGGATACAGAGAAATATCAGCCCCAGCATTTT. It encodes CASGDTEKYQPQHF.

This chain joins TRBV5-4 and TRBJ1-4; D not resolved. The CDR3 runs to 14 residues. The V gene's germline CDR1 is SGHNT and CDR2 YYREEE (reference sequence). V dropped 4 bases and J dropped 1 base, with 8 bases sitting between them. The CDR3 sequence: CASSEGGTNEKLFF. The CDR3 nucleotides read TGTGCCAGCAGCGAAGGCGGAACTAATGAAAAACTGTTTTTT.

This clone was detected many times. V and J are TRBV28 and TRBJ1-2; 7 bases match TRBD1. The V segment lost 3 bases and the J segment 4 bases; nucleotides outside the gene matches: 14. Germline-derived CDR1 and CDR2 are MDHEN and SYDVKM. The CDR3 is 17 residues long. CDR3 protein: CASSFPRGFLPGYGYTF. CDR3 in DNA: TGTGCCAGCAGTTTTCCCAGGGGGTTCTTGCCGGGCTATGGCTACACCTTC.

V gene TRBV19 combines with J gene TRBJ2-3; 11 bases agree with TRBD2. The germline CDR1 and CDR2 sequences are LNHDA and SQIVND (reference sequence). The trim removed 3 bases at V and 2 bases at J, leaving 10 bases unmatched. This CDR3 spans 18 amino acids. CDR3 coding DNA: TGTGCCAGTAGTATGGAGTCGCTAGCGGGGGGCTCCACAGATACGCAGTATTTT. Translation: CASSMESLAGGSTDTQYF.

The chain couples TRBV7-2 to TRBJ2-7; TRBD1 aligns across 9 bases. V lost 7 bases to trimming and J lost 3 bases; unmatched junction nucleotides: 13. The V gene's germline CDR1 is SGHTA and CDR2 FQGNSA. CDR3 length: 16 residues. The CDR3 nucleotides are TGTGCCAGCACCTCACTACAGGGGGCTGTCTTCTACGAGCAGTACTTC. It is translated as CASTSLQGAVFYEQYF.

The rearrangement joins TRBV28 to TRBJ1-1; possible D gene TRBD1, 6 bases. Germline lookup yields CDR1 MDHEN and CDR2 SYDVKM. Deletions cut 2 bases from V and 4 bases from J, with 14 bases between. This CDR3 is 15 amino acids long. The CDR3 bases are TGTGCCAGCAGTTTAAAGGGGGAGTGGAGCACTGAAGCTTTCTTT. Protein sequence: CASSLKGEWSTEAFF.

The chain links TRBV10-1 to TRBJ2-1, with D unresolved. This CDR3 comprises 13 residues. V was shortened by 2 bases and J by 5 bases, with 7 bases between the two germline ends. CDR1 is WNHNN, CDR2 SYGVQD, per germline (reference sequence). CDR3 residues: CASSENLDNEQFF. The CDR3, as DNA: TGCGCCAGCAGTGAGAATCTTGACAATGAGCAGTTCTTC.

This clone was recorded a few times. The chain employs TRBV29-1 and TRBJ1-1; D gene uncertain. The CDR3 extends over 12 amino acids. Deletions cut 5 bases from V and 4 bases from J, with 11 bases between. Germline CDR1 is SQVTM and CDR2 is ANQGSEA. CDR3 sequence (DNA): TGCAGCGTTTTTATAGCGGGCACTGAAGCTTTCTTT. It specifies CSVFIAGTEAFF. The variable domain in full, completed from reference TRBV29-1 and TRBJ1-1, reads SAVISQKPSRDICQRGTSLTIQCQVDSQVTMMFWYRQQPGQSLTLIATANQGSEATYESGFVIDKFPISRPNLTFSTLTVSNMSPEDSSIYLCSVFIAGTEAFFGQGTRLTVV.

The V call is TRBV29-1, the J call TRBJ2-7; 8 bases are shared with TRBD2. This CDR3 spans 12 amino acids. The V gene end was trimmed by 7 bases and the J gene end by 5 bases; junction bases not matched to a gene: 7. Germline CDR1 reads SQVTM; CDR2 reads ANQGSEA. The CDR3 DNA follows: TGCAGCGCCCGACTAGCGAACGACGAGCAGTACTTC. It is translated as CSARLANDEQYF.

The chain links TRBV4-1 to TRBJ1-2; D not certain. Trimming shortened V by 2 bases and J by 6 bases, and 7 bases separated the two germline ends. The CDR3 length is 12 residues. In germline, CDR1 is MGHRA, CDR2 YSYEKL. As DNA, the CDR3 is TGCGCCAGCAGCCAACAGCGGGATGGCTACACCTTC. Protein sequence: CASSQQRDGYTF.

The chain combines TRBV7-9 with TRBJ1-1, with 9 bases matching TRBD1. Germline CDR1 is SEHNR and CDR2 is FQNEAQ (reference sequence). The length of the CDR3 is 16 residues. Trimming removed 6 bases from V and 2 bases from J; junction bases left unmatched: 10. CDR3 nucleotide sequence: TGTGCCAGCAGACCACCGGGACAGGGACCCAACACTGAAGCTTTCTTT. Its translation: CASRPPGQGPNTEAFF.

This sequence joins TRBV7-9 and TRBJ1-1; D gene uncertain. From germline, CDR1 is SEHNR and CDR2 FQNEAQ (reference sequence). V was pared by 2 bases and J by 3 bases, with 10 bases between. This CDR3 region has 14 residues. The CDR3 loop is CASSLTPVHTEAFF. The DNA for the CDR3 is TGTGCCAGCAGCTTAACACCTGTCCACACTGAAGCTTTCTTT.